The clone carrying this TCR beta chain has a count of ten or more. Sequencing used immunoSEQ multiplex PCR; TCRdb keeps in-frame clones, though not all of them. The sample yields 40,000 to 55,000 clones, without any singletons. This specimen comes from a study of T cells after posttransplantation cyclophosphamide. The CDR3 extends over 15 amino acids. Germline CDR1 and CDR2: SGHVS and FNYEAQ. V was pared by 1 base and J by 7 bases, with 16 bases between. This receptor was obtained from a man between 40 and 49 years old in good health, CMV-negative, and a related stem cell transplant donor. This sequence joins TRBV7-6 and TRBJ1-2; D remains unclear. Sequences were obtained from PBMCs. CDR3 sequence reads: CASSLDATEFFGYTF. The CDR3 DNA reads TGTGCCAGCAGCTTAGATGCTACGGAGTTCTTTGGCTACACCTTC.